Sample share makes the clone carrying this T cell receptor (beta chain) medium-sized. This sample stems from a study of metastatic and nonmetastatic thyroid tumors. No patient had received any treatment before thyroid surgery. Germline trimming cut 3 bases from V and 6 bases from J; bases unmatched to any gene: 7. This CDR3 comprises 15 residues. The germline gives CDR1 SGHAT, CDR2 FQNNGV. TCRdb recomputed clones from the PCR reads via MiXCR. The data hold fewer than 12,000 clones, with under 30% observed a single time. The sequenced sample was tumor tissue. The sequence derives from a male donor with papillary thyroid cancer or a benign thyroid nodule (not recorded which). Some clones in this sample may be carry-over from other donors' samples. V and J are TRBV11-2 and TRBJ1-2; 10 bases match TRBD1. In nucleotides, the CDR3 is TGTGCCAGCAGCTTGTCGACAGGGGGCCGGCATGGCTACACCTTC. This gives the protein CASSLSTGGRHGYTF.